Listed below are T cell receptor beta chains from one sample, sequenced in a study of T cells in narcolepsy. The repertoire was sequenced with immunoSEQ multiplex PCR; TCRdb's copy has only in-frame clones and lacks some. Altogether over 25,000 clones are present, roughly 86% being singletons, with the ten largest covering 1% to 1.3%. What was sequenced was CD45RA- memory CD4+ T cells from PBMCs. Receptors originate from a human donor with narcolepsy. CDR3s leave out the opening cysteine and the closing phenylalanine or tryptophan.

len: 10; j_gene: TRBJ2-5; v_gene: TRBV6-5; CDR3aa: ASTTSAETQY
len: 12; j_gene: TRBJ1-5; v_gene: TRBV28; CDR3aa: ATQEVSTGGPQH
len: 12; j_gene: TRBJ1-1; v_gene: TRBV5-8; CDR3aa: ASSPGIRGTEAF
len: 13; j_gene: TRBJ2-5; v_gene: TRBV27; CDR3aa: ASSPGTGGEETQY
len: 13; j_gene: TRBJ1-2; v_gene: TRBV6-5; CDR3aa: ASSYGGGGHYGYT
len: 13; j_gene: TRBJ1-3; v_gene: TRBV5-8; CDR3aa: ASSSRGATQDTIY
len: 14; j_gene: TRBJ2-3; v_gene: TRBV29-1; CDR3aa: SVRGLAASSTDTQY
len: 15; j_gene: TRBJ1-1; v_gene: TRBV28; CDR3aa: ASSRTTGGGLNTEAF
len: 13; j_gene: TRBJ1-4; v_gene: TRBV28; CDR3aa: ASSPGGASREKLF
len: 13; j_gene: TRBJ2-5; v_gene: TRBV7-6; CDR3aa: ASSLALTFQETQY
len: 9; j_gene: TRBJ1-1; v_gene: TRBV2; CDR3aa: ASRRSSEAF
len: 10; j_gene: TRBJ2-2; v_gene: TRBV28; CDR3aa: ASSQGVGELF
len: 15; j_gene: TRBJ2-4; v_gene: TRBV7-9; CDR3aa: ASSLDPGREGKNIQY
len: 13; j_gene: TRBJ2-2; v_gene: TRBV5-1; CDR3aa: ASSFFGGDTGELF
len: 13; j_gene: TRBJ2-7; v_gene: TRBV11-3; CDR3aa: ASSLEGQYTYEQY
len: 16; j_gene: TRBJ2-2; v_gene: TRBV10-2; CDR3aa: ASRLTSGGARDTGELF
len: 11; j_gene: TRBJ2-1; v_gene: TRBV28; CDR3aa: ASSFRPEIMQF
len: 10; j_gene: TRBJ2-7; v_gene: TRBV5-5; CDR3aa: ASSLLGNEQY
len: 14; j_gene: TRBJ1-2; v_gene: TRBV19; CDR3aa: ASSILTASPTGGYT
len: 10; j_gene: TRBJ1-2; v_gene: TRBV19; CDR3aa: ASLDRVNGYT
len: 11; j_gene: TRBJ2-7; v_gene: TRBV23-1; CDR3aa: ARIRTGTYEQY
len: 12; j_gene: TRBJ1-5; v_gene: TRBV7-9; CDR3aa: ASSLTGLNQPQH